A selection of T cell receptor beta chains follows, all from one sample in a study of control samples from healthy donors and cancer patients. Sequencing was performed with immunoSEQ multiplex PCR; in TCRdb, only in-frame clones are kept and a portion is missing. This sample carries fewer than 200,000 clones, around nine tenths of them seen once, and the ten largest clones take approximately 4.9%. Sequenced sample: blood. The source of these receptors is a woman aged 25-40 years in good health. The CDR3 runs from the conserved cysteine through the conserved F or W. D genes are given only for firm matches. Expanded clones get a size class; other rows say once, few or many, or leave the size out.

>TRBV28|.|.|TRBJ1-5
CASSWGSHQPQHF
TGTGCCAGCAGTTGGGGATCCCATCAGCCCCAGCATTTT
>TRBV11-2|TRBD1|once|TRBJ2-7
CASRPKGRGIYEQYF
TGTGCCAGCAGACCGAAAGGCAGGGGGATCTACGAGCAGTACTTC
>TRBV10-3|.|.|TRBJ2-1
CAISESGGEQFF
TGTGCCATCAGTGAGTCTGGCGGTGAGCAGTTCTTC
>TRBV7-9|TRBD1|.|TRBJ1-6
CASSPHRDRGWGSPLHF
TGTGCCAGCAGCCCCCACCGGGACAGGGGTTGGGGTTCACCCCTCCACTTT
>TRBV7-8|.|.|TRBJ2-1
CASSLDTRWGYSEQFF
TGTGCCAGCAGCTTGGACACTAGATGGGGATACTCTGAGCAGTTCTTC
>TRBV27|.|.|TRBJ2-3
CASSSMPSTTDTQYF
TGTGCCAGCAGTAGCATGCCGAGTACCACAGATACGCAGTATTTT
>TRBV5-1|TRBD2|.|TRBJ2-1
CASSSATWTSRRSSYNEQFF
TGCGCCAGCAGTTCTGCGACCTGGACTAGCAGAAGAAGCTCCTACAATGAGCAGTTCTTC
>TRBV7-9|.|.|TRBJ1-1
CASRGGTEAFF
TGTGCCAGCCGGGGAGGGACTGAAGCTTTCTTT
>TRBV6-6|.|.|TRBJ1-4
CASSYFSATNEKLFF
TGTGCCAGCAGTTATTTCAGCGCAACTAATGAAAAACTGTTTTTT
>TRBV28|TRBD2|once|TRBJ2-1
CASSSGTSGYNEQFF
TGTGCCAGCAGTTCCGGGACTAGCGGGTATAATGAGCAGTTCTTC
>TRBV11-2|.|once|TRBJ2-3
CASSLGNSDTQYF
TGTGCCAGCAGCTTAGGAAATTCAGATACGCAGTATTTT
>TRBV10-3|.|many|TRBJ2-1
CAIRGLDNEQFF
TGTGCCATCAGGGGACTGGACAATGAGCAGTTCTTC
>TRBV4-2|.|.|TRBJ2-2
CASSLAANTGELFF
TGTGCCAGCAGCCTAGCGGCGAACACCGGGGAGCTGTTTTTT
>TRBV18|.|once|TRBJ1-4
CASSQYQGATNEKLFF
TGTGCCAGCTCTCAATATCAGGGTGCAACTAATGAAAAACTGTTTTTT
>TRBV29-1|.|.|TRBJ1-4
CSMEDAGNEKLFF
TGCAGCATGGAGGACGCCGGGAATGAAAAACTGTTTTTT
>TRBV5-6|.|.|TRBJ2-3
CASSLGLNTDTQYF
TGTGCCAGCAGCTTGGGCCTGAATACAGATACGCAGTATTTT
>TRBV23-1|.|.|TRBJ2-2
CASSLSRGGLGSLTGELFF
TGCGCCAGCAGCCTTAGTCGAGGGGGGTTGGGATCATTAACCGGGGAGCTGTTTTTT
>TRBV6-4|.|once|TRBJ1-1
CASSKERTAEAFF
TGTGCCAGCAGTAAAGAACGGACCGCTGAAGCTTTCTTT
>TRBV2|.|.|TRBJ2-1
CASSEAGRMKQFF
TGTGCCAGCAGTGAGGCGGGACGGATGAAGCAGTTCTTC
>TRBV11-1|.|.|TRBJ2-5
CASGARGETQYF
TGTGCCAGCGGAGCACGGGGAGAGACCCAGTACTTC
>TRBV2|.|.|TRBJ2-5
CASSLRETQYF
TGTGCCAGCAGTCTTCGTGAGACCCAGTACTTC
>TRBV28|TRBD2|.|TRBJ2-5
CASSLFAASGRGETQYF
TGTGCCAGCAGTTTGTTCGCGGCTAGCGGGAGGGGAGAGACCCAGTACTTC
>TRBV6-5|.|.|TRBJ2-3
CASRGGGTDTQYF
TGTGCCAGCAGAGGGGGTGGGACAGATACGCAGTATTTT
>TRBV11-2|.|.|TRBJ1-1
CASSPGRVVTEAFF
TGTGCCAGCAGCCCCGGTCGGGTCGTCACTGAAGCTTTCTTT
>TRBV5-5|.|.|TRBJ1-5
CASSPSLGADYQPQHF
TGTGCCAGCAGCCCATCCCTGGGGGCAGATTATCAGCCCCAGCATTTT
>TRBV25-1|TRBD1|.|TRBJ2-1
CASSPYRQGKGDEQFF
TGTGCCAGCAGCCCCTACCGACAGGGAAAAGGCGATGAGCAGTTCTTC
>TRBV6-1|TRBD2|.|TRBJ2-1
CASSALTNRDYFNEQFF
TGTGCCAGCAGTGCCCTTACTAACCGGGACTACTTCAATGAGCAGTTCTTC
>TRBV5-6|.|.|TRBJ2-7
CASSVRGISYEQYF
TGTGCCAGCAGCGTAAGGGGGATCTCCTACGAGCAGTACTTC
>TRBV3-1/TRBV3-2|TRBD1|.|TRBJ2-7
CASSQDGQGVAYEQYF
TGTGCCAGCAGCCAAGATGGGCAGGGGGTAGCCTACGAGCAGTACTTC
>TRBV6-5|TRBD1|.|TRBJ1-5
CASSGQGGNQPQHF
TGTGCCAGCAGCGGACAGGGGGGCAATCAGCCCCAGCATTTT
>TRBV18|TRBD1|.|TRBJ2-4
CATSRGLSGTGGNIQYF
TGTGCCACCTCTCGGGGCCTATCCGGGACAGGGGGAAACATTCAGTACTTC
>TRBV6-1|.|once|TRBJ2-1
CASSEAPREQFF
TGTGCCAGCAGTGAAGCACCGCGGGAGCAGTTCTTC
>TRBV6-6|.|.|TRBJ2-3
CASSYLQGDTQYF
TGTGCCAGCAGTTATCTGCAGGGGGATACGCAGTATTTT
>TRBV27|TRBD1|.|TRBJ2-7
CASSFSRQGSYEQYF
TGTGCCAGCAGTTTTTCCCGACAGGGATCCTACGAGCAGTACTTC
>TRBV24-1|TRBD1|.|TRBJ2-3
CATGQGARDTQYF
TGTGCCACCGGACAGGGGGCTAGAGATACGCAGTATTTT
>TRBV7-2|.|.|TRBJ2-1
CASSPSDSLREGGNNEQFF
TGTGCCAGCAGCCCTTCGGACTCCCTCAGGGAAGGGGGTAACAATGAGCAGTTCTTC
>TRBV18|TRBD1|.|TRBJ2-2
CASSGDSKYTGELFF
TGTGCCAGCTCAGGGGACAGTAAATACACCGGGGAGCTGTTTTTT
>TRBV2|.|.|TRBJ1-5
CASRNSYSNQPQHF
TGTGCCAGCAGGAACAGCTATAGCAATCAGCCCCAGCATTTT
>TRBV7-6|.|once|TRBJ1-1
CASSSGTEFGTEAFF
TGTGCCAGCAGCTCGGGGACGGAGTTCGGGACTGAAGCTTTCTTT
>TRBV7-9|.|once|TRBJ2-5
CASSLASLTQETQYF
TGTGCCAGCAGCTTAGCCTCCCTTACCCAAGAGACCCAGTACTTC
>TRBV5-1|.|.|TRBJ2-2
CASSLPPGELFF
TGCGCCAGCAGCTTGCCCCCCGGGGAGCTGTTTTTT
>TRBV7-2|TRBD2|.|TRBJ2-1
CASSSGTSGGPSYNEQFF
TGTGCCAGCAGCTCCGGGACTAGCGGGGGGCCCTCCTACAATGAGCAGTTCTTC
>TRBV29-1|.|.|TRBJ2-4
CSVEDPEGAKNIQYF
TGCAGCGTTGAAGATCCGGAGGGGGCCAAAAACATTCAGTACTTC
>TRBV19|TRBD1|.|TRBJ2-7
CASSIAGTGLEQYF
TGTGCCAGTAGTATAGCCGGGACAGGCCTGGAGCAGTACTTC
>TRBV5-1|.|.|TRBJ2-3
CASSLEVGRSVDTQYF
TGCGCCAGCAGCTTGGAGGTGGGTAGGAGTGTGGATACGCAGTATTTT
>TRBV7-2|.|.|TRBJ2-7
CASSLGGGSKEQYF
TGTGCCAGCAGCTTAGGAGGGGGATCGAAGGAGCAGTACTTC
>TRBV6-5|.|.|TRBJ1-2
CASSYFGTYTF
TGTGCCAGCAGTTACTTCGGGACATACACCTTC
>TRBV7-2|TRBD2|.|TRBJ2-7
CASSTSGVYEQYF
TGTGCCAGCAGCACTAGCGGGGTCTACGAGCAGTACTTC
>TRBV3-1/TRBV3-2|.|.|TRBJ1-4
CASSHRPGILFF
TGTGCCAGCAGCCATCGTCCGGGAATACTGTTTTTT
>TRBV27|.|once|TRBJ2-1
CASSLGSGRNNEQFF
TGTGCCAGCAGTTTGGGTTCGGGCCGAAACAATGAGCAGTTCTTC
>TRBV19|.|.|TRBJ2-1
CATGDRLGPGFF
TGTGCCACTGGCGACAGGCTCGGACCGGGGTTCTTC
>TRBV14|.|.|TRBJ2-7
CASSPLGSGEQYF
TGTGCCAGCAGCCCCTTGGGATCGGGCGAGCAGTACTTC
>TRBV5-4|TRBD1|.|TRBJ2-6
CASSAGHRGSGANVLTF
TGTGCCAGCAGCGCAGGACACAGGGGGTCTGGGGCCAACGTCCTGACTTTC
>TRBV5-5|.|.|TRBJ1-1
CASSLINTEAFF
TGTGCCAGCAGTCTGATAAATACTGAAGCTTTCTTT
>TRBV21-1|.|.|TRBJ2-3
CASSFGGGPTDTQYF
TGTGCCAGCAGCTTCGGAGGGGGGCCCACAGATACGCAGTATTTT
>TRBV30|.|.|TRBJ1-1
CAWTIGGNTEAFF
TGTGCCTGGACGATCGGAGGGAACACTGAAGCTTTCTTT
>TRBV6-5|.|.|TRBJ2-1
CASTAAETGEQFF
TGTGCCAGCACCGCAGCGGAGACGGGCGAGCAGTTCTTC